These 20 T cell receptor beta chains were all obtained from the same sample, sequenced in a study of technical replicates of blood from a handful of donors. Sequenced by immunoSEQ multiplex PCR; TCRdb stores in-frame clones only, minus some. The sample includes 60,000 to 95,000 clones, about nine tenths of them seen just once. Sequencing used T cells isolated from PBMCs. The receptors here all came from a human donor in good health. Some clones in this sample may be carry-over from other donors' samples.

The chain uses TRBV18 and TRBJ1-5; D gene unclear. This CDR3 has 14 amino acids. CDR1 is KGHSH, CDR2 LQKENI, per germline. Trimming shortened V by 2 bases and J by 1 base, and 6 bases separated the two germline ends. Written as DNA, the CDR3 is TGTGCCAGCTCACCAATCCAGAGCAATCAGCCCCAGCATTTT. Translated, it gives CASSPIQSNQPQHF.

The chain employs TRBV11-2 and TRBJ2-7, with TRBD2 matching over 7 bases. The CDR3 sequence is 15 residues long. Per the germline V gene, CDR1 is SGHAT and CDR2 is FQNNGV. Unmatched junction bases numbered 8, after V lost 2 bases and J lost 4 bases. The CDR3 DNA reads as TGTGCCAGCAGCTTATCCGGGGGAGGGATTTACGAGCAGTACTTC. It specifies CASSLSGGGIYEQYF.

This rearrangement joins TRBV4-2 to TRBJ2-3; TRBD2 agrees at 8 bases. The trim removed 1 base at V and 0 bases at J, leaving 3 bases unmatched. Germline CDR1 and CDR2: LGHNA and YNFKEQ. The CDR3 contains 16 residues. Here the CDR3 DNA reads TGTGCCAGCAGCCAAGGTCCTAGCGGGAGCACAGATACGCAGTATTTT. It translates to CASSQGPSGSTDTQYF.

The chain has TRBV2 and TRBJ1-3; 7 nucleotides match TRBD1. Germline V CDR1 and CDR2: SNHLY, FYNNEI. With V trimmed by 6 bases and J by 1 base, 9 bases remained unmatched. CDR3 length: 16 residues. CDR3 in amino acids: CASRGGTAISGNTIYF. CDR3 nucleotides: TGTGCCAGCAGGGGTGGGACAGCGATTTCTGGAAACACCATATATTTT.

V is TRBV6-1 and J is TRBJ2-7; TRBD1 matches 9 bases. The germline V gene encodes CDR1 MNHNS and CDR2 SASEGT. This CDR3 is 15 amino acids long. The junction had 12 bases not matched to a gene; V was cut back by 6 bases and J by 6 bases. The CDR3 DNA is TGTGCCAGCAGGGGAGCCGGGACAGGGACCGGCGAGCAGTACTTC. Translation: CASRGAGTGTGEQYF.

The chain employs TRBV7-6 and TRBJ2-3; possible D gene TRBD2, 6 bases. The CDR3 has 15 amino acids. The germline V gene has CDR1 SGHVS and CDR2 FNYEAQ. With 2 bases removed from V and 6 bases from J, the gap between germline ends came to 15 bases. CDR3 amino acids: CASSLSGGPGDTQYF. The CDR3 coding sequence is TGTGCCAGCAGCTTATCCGGGGGACCGGGGGATACGCAGTATTTT.

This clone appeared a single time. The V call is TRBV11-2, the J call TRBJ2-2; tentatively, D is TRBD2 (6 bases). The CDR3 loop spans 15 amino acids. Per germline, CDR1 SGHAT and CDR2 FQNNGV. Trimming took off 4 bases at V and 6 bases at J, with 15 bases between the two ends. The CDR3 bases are TGTGCCAGCAGCTGGGGCCGGTCGGGAGCCGGGGAGCTGTTTTTT. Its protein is CASSWGRSGAGELFF.

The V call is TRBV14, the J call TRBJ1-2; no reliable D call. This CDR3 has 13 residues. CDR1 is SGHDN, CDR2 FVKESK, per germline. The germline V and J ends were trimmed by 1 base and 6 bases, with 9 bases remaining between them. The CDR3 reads CASSQVRFNGYTF. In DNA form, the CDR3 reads TGTGCCAGCAGCCAAGTCCGGTTCAATGGCTACACCTTC.

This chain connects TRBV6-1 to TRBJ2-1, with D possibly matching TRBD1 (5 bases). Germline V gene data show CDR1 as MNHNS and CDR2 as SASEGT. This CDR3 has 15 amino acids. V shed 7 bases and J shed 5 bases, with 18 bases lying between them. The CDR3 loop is CASISGGAPDNEQFF. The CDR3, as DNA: TGTGCCAGCATCTCAGGTGGGGCTCCAGACAATGAGCAGTTCTTC.

The CDR3 DNA reads as TGTGCCTGGAGGACGGCGAGCGGGGGGGCTTGGAACGAGCAGTACTTC. Residues: CAWRTASGGAWNEQYF. The J gene is TRBJ2-5, the V gene TRBV30; 10 nucleotides agree with TRBD2. The better agreement between TRBJ2-7 and the DNA end casts doubt on the J call. The germline CDR1 and CDR2 sequences are GTSNPN and SVGIG (reference sequence). This CDR3 comprises 16 residues.

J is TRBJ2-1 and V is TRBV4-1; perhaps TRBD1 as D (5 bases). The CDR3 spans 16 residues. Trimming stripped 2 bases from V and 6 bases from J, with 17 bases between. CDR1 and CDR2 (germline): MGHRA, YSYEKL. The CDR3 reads CASSQIGAKPINEQFF. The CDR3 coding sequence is TGCGCCAGCAGCCAAATAGGGGCTAAACCCATCAATGAGCAGTTCTTC.

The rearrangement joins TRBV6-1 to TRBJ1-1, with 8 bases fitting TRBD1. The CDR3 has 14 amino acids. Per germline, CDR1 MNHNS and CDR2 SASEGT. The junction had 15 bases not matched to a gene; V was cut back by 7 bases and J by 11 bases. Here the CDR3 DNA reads TGTGCCAGCATCTTAGACAGGGGTATGAGAGACGCTTTCTTT. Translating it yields CASILDRGMRDAFF.

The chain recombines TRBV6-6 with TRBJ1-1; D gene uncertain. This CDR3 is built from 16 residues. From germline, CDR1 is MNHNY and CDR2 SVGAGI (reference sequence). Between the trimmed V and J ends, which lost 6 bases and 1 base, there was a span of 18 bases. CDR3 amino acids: CASSHSPEMTNTEAFF. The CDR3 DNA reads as TGTGCCAGCAGCCACAGCCCCGAGATGACGAACACTGAAGCTTTCTTT.

The CDR3 nucleotides read TGTGCCAGCAGTTACTCGTATTCGCGGGGGGGGGCCGAGCAGTACTTC. This translates into CASSYSYSRGGAEQYF. This chain joins TRBV6-6 and TRBJ2-7; TRBD2 aligns across 9 bases. This CDR3 region has 16 residues. Per the germline V gene, CDR1 is MNHNY and CDR2 is SVGAGI (reference sequence). J was trimmed by 6 bases and V by 0 bases; bases with no gene match: 9.

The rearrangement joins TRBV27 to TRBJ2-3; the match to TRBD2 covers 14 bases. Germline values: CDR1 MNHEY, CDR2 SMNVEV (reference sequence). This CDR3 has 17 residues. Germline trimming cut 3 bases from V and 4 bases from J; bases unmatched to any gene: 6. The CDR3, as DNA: TGTGCCAGCAGTTTTGGGACTAGCGGGAGTATCGCAGATACGCAGTATTTT. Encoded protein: CASSFGTSGSIADTQYF.

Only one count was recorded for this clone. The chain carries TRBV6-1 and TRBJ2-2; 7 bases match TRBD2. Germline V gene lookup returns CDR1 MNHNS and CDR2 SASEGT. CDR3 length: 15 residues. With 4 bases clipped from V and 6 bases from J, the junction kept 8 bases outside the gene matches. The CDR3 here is CASSGAAGRAGELFF. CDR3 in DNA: TGTGCCAGCAGTGGGGCGGCAGGGAGGGCCGGGGAGCTGTTTTTT.

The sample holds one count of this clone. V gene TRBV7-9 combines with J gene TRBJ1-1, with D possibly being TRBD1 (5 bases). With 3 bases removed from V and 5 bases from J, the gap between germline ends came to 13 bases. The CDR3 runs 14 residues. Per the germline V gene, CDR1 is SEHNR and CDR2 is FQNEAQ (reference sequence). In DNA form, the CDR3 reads TGTGCCAGCAGCTTGGGGCGATTGGTTACTGAAGCTTTCTTT. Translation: CASSLGRLVTEAFF.

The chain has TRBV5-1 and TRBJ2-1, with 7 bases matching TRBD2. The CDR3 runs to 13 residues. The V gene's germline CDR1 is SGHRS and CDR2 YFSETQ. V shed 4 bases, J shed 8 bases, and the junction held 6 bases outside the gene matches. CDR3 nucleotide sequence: TGCGCCAGCAGCCCTCGGGAGGTCGATGAGCAGTTCTTC. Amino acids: CASSPREVDEQFF.

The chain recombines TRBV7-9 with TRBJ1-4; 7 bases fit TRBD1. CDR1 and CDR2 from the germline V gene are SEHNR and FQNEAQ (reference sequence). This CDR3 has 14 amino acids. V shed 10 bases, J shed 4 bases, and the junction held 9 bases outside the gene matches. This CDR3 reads CATRTGQSNEKLFF. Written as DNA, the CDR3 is TGTGCCACTAGAACGGGACAGAGTAATGAAAAACTGTTTTTT.

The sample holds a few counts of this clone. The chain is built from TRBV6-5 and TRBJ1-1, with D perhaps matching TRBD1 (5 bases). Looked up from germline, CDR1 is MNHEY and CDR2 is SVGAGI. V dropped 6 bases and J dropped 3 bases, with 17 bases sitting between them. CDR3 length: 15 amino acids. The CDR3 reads CASRDLGGTDTEAFF. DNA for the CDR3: TGTGCCAGCAGAGACCTGGGAGGGACGGACACTGAAGCTTTCTTT.